One and the same sample provided the 5 T cell receptor beta chains below, sequenced in a study of shared clonotypes between healthy human individuals. Here immunoSEQ multiplex PCR was the method, and the copy in TCRdb shows in-frame clones only, minus some. The repertoire includes about 980,000 clones, approximately 80% of them detected once, and over 1.3% sits in the top ten. The sequenced sample was memory CD4+ T cells sorted from blood. The subset: CD45RA-negative fraction. These receptors were obtained from a man younger than 35 in good health.

This clone came up many times. V usage is TRBV30 and J usage is TRBJ2-2, with 7 bases aligning to TRBD1. This CDR3 is 13 amino acids long. Germline CDR1 reads GTSNPN; CDR2 reads SVGIG (reference sequence). V shed 4 bases, J shed 6 bases, and the junction held 5 bases outside the gene matches. The CDR3 sequence: CAWNRDSPGELFF. The CDR3 DNA sequence: TGTGCCTGGAACCGGGACAGTCCCGGGGAGCTGTTTTTT.

This clone appeared a few times. The chain combines TRBV20-1 with TRBJ1-4, with D unclear. V was clipped by 7 bases and J by 7 bases, with 10 bases between them. CDR1 and CDR2 from the germline V gene are DFQATT and SNEGSKA (reference sequence). The CDR3 consists of 11 residues. The CDR3 loop reads CSVRVIEKLFF. The CDR3 DNA follows: TGCAGTGTGAGGGTGATTGAAAAACTGTTTTTT.

The chain employs TRBV11-2 and TRBJ1-2, with no clear D. Germline CDR1 is SGHAT and CDR2 is FQNNGV. This CDR3 is built from 15 residues. The ends were cut back, 5 bases at V and 4 bases at J, with 17 bases in the middle. CDR3 loop: CASSHLGPSPYGYTF. Here the CDR3 DNA reads TGTGCCAGCAGCCACCTGGGCCCTTCACCCTATGGCTACACCTTC. Using reference TRBV11-2 and TRBJ1-2 for the parts outside the CDR3, the full variable domain is EAGVAQSPRYKIIEKRQSVAFWCNPISGHATLYWYQQILGQGPKLLIQFQNNGVVDDSQLPKDRFSAERLKGVDSTLKIQPAKLEDSAVYLCASSHLGPSPYGYTFGSGTRLTVV.

CDR3 DNA sequence: TGTGCCAGCAGCTTAAAACTAGCGGGAGGAGGGTTAGATACGCAGTATTTT. Its translation is CASSLKLAGGGLDTQYF. The chain is built from TRBV7-2 and TRBJ2-3; TRBD2 matches at 12 bases. Germline CDR1 reads SGHTA; CDR2 reads FQGNSA. The CDR3 contains 17 residues. V gave up 2 bases and J gave up 5 bases; unmatched junction bases: 8.

The chain is built from TRBV6-1 and TRBJ1-1; D call uncertain. There are 13 residues in the CDR3. CDR1 and CDR2 from the germline V gene are MNHNS and SASEGT. Trimming pared 8 bases from V and 1 base from J, leaving 11 bases between. CDR3 amino acids: CASYLVGNTEAFF. CDR3 bases: TGTGCCAGCTATCTGGTAGGGAACACTGAAGCTTTCTTT.